A single sample gave rise to the 29 T cell receptor beta chains below, sequenced in a study of T cell responses to AZD1222 COVID-19 vaccine. Clones were read by immunoSEQ multiplex PCR, and TCRdb kept only the in-frame ones, dropping some. The sample lists more than 150,000 clones, about 92% occurring once. This specimen was peripheral blood, taken on day 0 of AZD1222 vaccination. The source of these receptors is an adult in good health.

The chain combines TRBV5-1 with TRBJ2-5, with D possibly TRBD1 on 5 matching bases. The V end was cut by 3 bases, the J end by 5 bases, with 11 bases between. The CDR3 is made up of 13 amino acids. The germline V gene encodes CDR1 SGHRS and CDR2 YFSETQ. The CDR3 DNA follows: TGCGCCAGCAGCTCAGGGATCCGGGAGACCCAGTACTTC. Protein product: CASSSGIRETQYF.

This clone was found once. V is TRBV14 and J is TRBJ1-2; the D is unclear. V was pared by 0 bases and J by 4 bases, with 6 bases between. The CDR3 has 13 residues. From germline, CDR1 is SGHDN and CDR2 FVKESK. The CDR3 is CASSQDEGYGYTF. The CDR3, as DNA: TGTGCCAGCAGCCAAGACGAAGGCTATGGCTACACCTTC.

The V gene is TRBV28, the J gene TRBJ1-6; D not certain. Between the trimmed V and J ends, which lost 3 bases and 9 bases, there was a span of 9 bases. The germline V gene has CDR1 MDHEN and CDR2 SYDVKM. The CDR3 sequence is 13 residues long. The CDR3 loop is CASSFRIRSPLHF. Written as DNA, the CDR3 is TGTGCCAGCAGTTTTAGAATCCGTTCACCCCTCCACTTT.

The chain has TRBV19 and TRBJ1-2; TRBD1 is a possible D gene (5 bases). Germline values: CDR1 LNHDA, CDR2 SQIVND (reference sequence). CDR3 length: 15 residues. Between the trimmed V and J ends, which lost 5 bases and 4 bases, there was a span of 17 bases. CDR3 amino acids: CASSPTREGTYGYTF. CDR3 nucleotides: TGTGCCAGTAGTCCAACCCGGGAGGGGACCTATGGCTACACCTTC.

The chain combines TRBV3-1 (or the pseudogene TRBV3-2) with TRBJ1-4, with 9 bases lining up with TRBD1. The CDR3 contains 14 residues. The germline gives CDR1 LGHDT, CDR2 YNNKEL (reference sequence). Germline trimming cut 0 bases from V and 9 bases from J; bases unmatched to any gene: 2. The CDR3 spells CASSQEQGAKKLFF. The DNA for the CDR3 is TGTGCCAGCAGCCAAGAACAGGGGGCGAAAAAACTGTTTTTT.

The V gene is TRBV18, the J gene TRBJ2-7; a possible D gene is TRBD2 (6 bases). This CDR3 spans 16 amino acids. Trimming removed 2 bases from V and 5 bases from J, with 19 bases in between. CDR1 is KGHSH and CDR2 is LQKENI in the germline V gene. The CDR3 sequence: CASSPSIGGRSHEQYF. CDR3 sequence (DNA): TGTGCCAGCTCACCAAGTATCGGAGGGAGGTCCCACGAGCAGTACTTC.

The chain is built from TRBV28 and TRBJ2-1; 7 bases fit TRBD2. Per the germline V gene, CDR1 is MDHEN and CDR2 is SYDVKM. V was clipped by 6 bases and J by 9 bases; unmatched bases: 11. The CDR3 extends over 14 amino acids. The DNA of the CDR3 is TGTGCCAGCAGCTCCGGGACTAAGGCGCGTGAGCAGTTCTTC. It yields the protein CASSSGTKAREQFF.

The chain carries TRBV9 and TRBJ2-3, with 9 bases matching TRBD1. This CDR3 spans 14 amino acids. Trimming at V came to 5 bases and at J to 5 bases, leaving 6 bases not matched to a gene. Germline CDR1 SGDLS, CDR2 YYNGEE. The DNA for the CDR3 is TGTGCCAGCAGTAGGACAGGGGTTCAAGATACGCAGTATTTT. Protein sequence: CASSRTGVQDTQYF. The full variable domain, with the rest looked up from reference TRBV9 and TRBJ2-3, is DSGVTQTPKHLITATGQRVTLRCSPRSGDLSVYWYQQSLDQGLQFLIQYYNGEERAKGNILERFSAQQFPDLHSELNLSSLELGDSALYFCASSRTGVQDTQYFGPGTRLTVL.

The genes are TRBV28 and TRBJ2-3; TRBD2 is a possible D gene (7 bases). Germline loops: CDR1 MDHEN, CDR2 SYDVKM. The CDR3 totals 14 residues. V lost 8 bases, J lost 1 base, and 13 bases lay in between. The CDR3 nucleotides are TGTGCCAGCCATGGGGAGGGGGGCACAGATACGCAGTATTTT. It specifies CASHGEGGTDTQYF.

The CDR3 here is CASSAGTDDTEAFF. In DNA form, the CDR3 reads TGCGCCAGCAGTGCCGGGACAGACGACACTGAAGCTTTCTTT. The chain combines TRBV10-2 with TRBJ1-1; 7 bases are a match to TRBD1. This CDR3 has 14 amino acids. The V gene's germline CDR1 is WSHSY and CDR2 SAAADI. Unmatched junction bases numbered 5, after V lost 4 bases and J lost 3 bases.

This chain joins TRBV29-1 and TRBJ1-1; 9 bases align to TRBD1. Per the germline V gene, CDR1 is SQVTM and CDR2 is ANQGSEA. This CDR3 spans 13 amino acids. Trimming removed 5 bases from V and 2 bases from J; junction bases left unmatched: 3. CDR3 in DNA: TGCAGCGTTTGGGACAGGGCAAACACTGAAGCTTTCTTT. Translated, it gives CSVWDRANTEAFF.

The chain is built from TRBV7-2 and TRBJ2-5; 8 bases fit TRBD2. The CDR3 is 16 residues long. Losses at the gene ends were 7 bases for V and 4 bases for J; bases not matched to a gene: 14. Germline V lookup: CDR1 SGHTA, CDR2 FQGNSA. The CDR3 bases are TGTGCCAGCATTGATGGCGGGAGGAGCTTAGGAGAGACCCAGTACTTC. It is translated as CASIDGGRSLGETQYF.

This clone was observed a few times. The chain carries TRBV3-1 (or the pseudogene TRBV3-2) and TRBJ1-2; D is undetermined. CDR3 length equals 14 residues. Trimming stripped 4 bases from V and 8 bases from J, with 17 bases between. From germline, CDR1 is LGHDT and CDR2 YNNKEL (reference sequence). The CDR3 sequence is CASSPMTEAGGYTF. Written as DNA, the CDR3 is TGTGCCAGCAGCCCGATGACGGAGGCGGGCGGCTACACCTTC.

J is TRBJ1-1 and V is TRBV4-1; 9 bases map to TRBD1. Germline CDR1 reads MGHRA; CDR2 reads YSYEKL. The CDR3 loop spans 13 amino acids. Unmatched junction bases numbered 3, after V lost 5 bases and J lost 5 bases. The CDR3, as DNA: TGCGCCAGCAGCTTGGGACAGGGAACTGAAGCTTTCTTT. Its translation is CASSLGQGTEAFF.

This chain connects TRBV3-1 (or the pseudogene TRBV3-2) to TRBJ1-2, with D perhaps TRBD1 (5 bases). Trimming pared 4 bases from V and 5 bases from J, leaving 11 bases between. Germline assignment: CDR1 LGHDT and CDR2 YNNKEL (reference sequence). The CDR3 extends over 13 amino acids. CDR3 protein: CASSRGTGYGYTF. The DNA for the CDR3 is TGTGCCAGCAGCCGAGGGACTGGGTATGGCTACACCTTC.

CDR3 residues: CASKTSGNEQFF. DNA for the CDR3: TGTGCCAGCAAAACTAGCGGGAATGAGCAGTTCTTC. This chain joins TRBV25-1 and TRBJ2-1; 9 bases agree with TRBD2. Germline CDR1 reads MGHDK; CDR2 reads SYGVNS. With 7 bases clipped from V and 7 bases from J, the junction kept 2 bases outside the gene matches. There are 12 residues in the CDR3.

This rearrangement joins TRBV24-1 to TRBJ2-1; the match to TRBD1 covers 7 bases. The CDR3 consists of 15 residues. The J segment lost 7 bases and the V segment lost 2 bases, leaving 7 bases of the junction unmatched. Germline V CDR1 and CDR2: KGHDR, SFDVKD. The CDR3 DNA follows: TGTGCCACCAGTGATTACAGGGGCCGGGGAAATGAGCAGTTCTTC. It yields the protein CATSDYRGRGNEQFF.

V and J are TRBV24-1 and TRBJ2-2, with D possibly called TRBD1 or TRBD2 (5 bases each). The CDR3 is made up of 15 amino acids. Trimming shortened V by 4 bases and J by 7 bases, and 15 bases separated the two germline ends. The germline V gene encodes CDR1 KGHDR and CDR2 SFDVKD. As DNA, the CDR3 is TGTGCCACCAGTGAATCTTCCGGGACCTACGGGGAGCTGTTTTTT. This encodes CATSESSGTYGELFF.

V gene TRBV9 combines with J gene TRBJ1-1; unclear D gene. Germline V gene sequence: CDR1 SGDLS, CDR2 YYNGEE. V lost 4 bases, J lost 5 bases, and 18 bases lay in between. The CDR3 contains 15 residues. The CDR3 sequence is CASSPWPGRGTEAFF. As DNA, the CDR3 is TGTGCCAGCAGCCCGTGGCCCGGGAGAGGGACTGAAGCTTTCTTT.

The V call is TRBV28, the J call TRBJ1-1; D is possibly TRBD1 (6 bases). CDR3 length: 17 residues. The germline CDR1 and CDR2 sequences are MDHEN and SYDVKM. V was shortened by 3 bases and J by 6 bases, with 23 bases between the two germline ends. The CDR3 sequence is CASSLVRGTSEGAEAFF. In nucleotides, the CDR3 is TGTGCCAGCAGTTTGGTCCGTGGGACATCAGAGGGGGCTGAAGCTTTCTTT.

The chain uses TRBV10-3 and TRBJ1-5; a weak D match, TRBD1 (5 bases). Germline V CDR1 and CDR2: ENHRY, SYGVKD. The CDR3 spans 15 residues. Trimming stripped 6 bases from V and 0 bases from J, with 12 bases between. The CDR3: CAIRGTDDSNQPQHF. In DNA form, the CDR3 reads TGTGCCATCAGGGGGACGGATGATAGCAATCAGCCCCAGCATTTT.

J is TRBJ1-4 and V is TRBV7-9; 7 bases align to TRBD1. V lost 1 base and J lost 4; bases outside the gene matches: 12. The CDR3 consists of 18 residues. Germline CDR1 reads SEHNR; CDR2 reads FQNEAQ (reference sequence). The CDR3 coding sequence is TGTGCCAGCAGCTTAGGAAACAGGGGCCTTGCGGGTAATGAAAAACTGTTTTTT. It encodes CASSLGNRGLAGNEKLFF.

As to this clone: Other DNA sequences in the same sample also yield this CDR3. The chain is built from TRBV5-1 and TRBJ2-7, with 14 bases that match TRBD2. CDR1 and CDR2 (germline): SGHRS, YFSETQ. V dropped 4 bases and J dropped 3; count of bases not matched to a gene: 3. The CDR3 is made up of 15 amino acids. Here the CDR3 reads CASSLGTSGSYEQYF. CDR3 coding DNA: TGCGCCAGCAGCCTTGGGACTAGCGGGAGCTACGAGCAGTACTTC. The whole variable domain, remainder taken from reference TRBV5-1 and TRBJ2-7, is KAGVTQTPRYLIKTRGQQVTLSCSPISGHRSVSWYQQTPGQGLQFLFEYFSETQRNKGNFPGRFSGRQFSNSRSEMNVSTLELGDSALYLCASSLGTSGSYEQYFGPGTRLTVT.

CDR3 residues: CASSVTGQFSYEQYF. CDR3 bases: TGTGCCAGCAGCGTTACTGGACAGTTCTCCTACGAGCAGTACTTC. J is TRBJ2-7 and V is TRBV5-6, with a possible D match to TRBD1 (6 bases). The ends were cut back, 4 bases at V and 0 bases at J, with 14 bases in the middle. The length of the CDR3 is 15 residues. In germline, CDR1 is SGHDT, CDR2 YYEEEE.

The V call is TRBV15, the J call TRBJ2-5; unclear D gene. This CDR3 is 12 amino acids long. Germline V gives CDR1 LNHNV, CDR2 YYDKDF (reference sequence). Trimming removed 2 bases from V and 3 bases from J, with 4 bases in between. The CDR3 region is CATSRPEETQYF. CDR3 nucleotides: TGTGCCACCAGCAGACCAGAAGAGACCCAGTACTTC.

The V and J genes are TRBV15 and TRBJ1-5; D might be TRBD1 (5 bases). There are 16 residues in the CDR3. V dropped 5 bases and J dropped 2 bases, with 16 bases sitting between them. CDR1 and CDR2 (germline): LNHNV, YYDKDF (reference sequence). The CDR3 nucleotides are TGTGCCACCAGCGGGGGAGGGGAGGTGGGCAATCAGCCCCAGCATTTT. Its translation: CATSGGGEVGNQPQHF.

The CDR3 reads CATSRDKGQQETQYF. CDR3 bases: TGTGCCACCAGCAGAGATAAGGGACAGCAAGAGACCCAGTACTTC. This chain joins TRBV15 and TRBJ2-5, with 7 bases fitting TRBD1. J was trimmed by 2 bases and V by 0 bases; bases with no gene match: 3. The CDR3 is 15 amino acids. Germline values: CDR1 LNHNV, CDR2 YYDKDF (reference sequence).

The genes are TRBV19 and TRBJ1-5; possible D gene TRBD1, 5 bases. Germline CDR1 is LNHDA and CDR2 is SQIVND (reference sequence). V gave up 6 bases and J gave up 4 bases, with 7 bases separating them. CDR3 length equals 12 residues. CDR3 loop: CASSPGNQPQHF. Written as DNA, the CDR3 is TGTGCCAGTAGCCCAGGGAATCAGCCCCAGCATTTT.

The rearrangement links TRBV27 to TRBJ2-7; 7 bases fit TRBD2. V lost 5 bases, J lost 4 bases, and 5 bases stayed unmatched. The CDR3 runs 13 residues. Germline loops: CDR1 MNHEY, CDR2 SMNVEV (reference sequence). The CDR3 reads CASSRDYRYEQYF. In nucleotides, the CDR3 is TGTGCCAGCAGTAGGGACTACAGATACGAGCAGTACTTC.